This T cell receptor beta chain was sequenced in a study of blood T cell repertoires in COVID-19. Study-level information: Sources were T cells, B-cell-depleted T cells, or PBMCs; the material itself was cDNA or gDNA.

Data came from immunoSEQ multiplex PCR; TCRdb stores just in-frame clones and leaves some out. The sample has roughly 670,000 clones, 70% to 90% seen once; the top ten hold over 0.2%. The germline V gene has CDR1 SGHTA and CDR2 FQGTGA. The CDR3 totals 15 residues. The V end lost 3 bases, the J end lost 1 base, and 11 bases lay between the germline ends. This chain links TRBV7-3 with TRBJ2-3; D remains unclear. The sample was peripheral blood. This TCR was recovered from a woman aged 18-30 years with acute or convalescent COVID-19. CDR3: CASSLARGGTDTQYF. The DNA of the CDR3 is TGTGCCAGCAGCTTGGCCAGAGGCGGCACAGATACGCAGTATTTT. Full variable domain (outside the CDR3, taken from reference TRBV7-3 and TRBJ2-3): GAGVSQTPSNKVTEKGKYVELRCDPISGHTALYWYRQSLGQGPEFLIYFQGTGAADDSGLPNDRFFAVRPEGSVSTLKIQRTERGDSAVYLCASSLARGGTDTQYFGPGTRLTVL.